Below, 14 T cell receptor beta chains from the same sample are listed, as sequenced in a study of regulatory T cells in long-lasting Graves disease. Arm-PCR of CDR3 regions with iRepertoire HTBI primers generated TCR beta libraries. Using its own MiXCR run on the multiplex PCR reads, TCRdb lists one record per CDR3 protein. The sample lists approximately 400,000 distinct CDR3 sequences; 20% were seen once. As for time point: persistent/refractory GD, antithyroid drugs over 5 years with positive TRAb. With RNA extracted from PBMCs as input, the TCR library was made. The material sequenced was peripheral blood mononuclear cells (PBMCs), taken when the disease was refractory, from a patient treated with antithyroid drugs. The receptors shown here come from a female donor with Graves disease.

The rearrangement uses TRBV25-1 and TRBJ1-6; 7 bases align to TRBD1. The trim removed 3 bases at V and 10 bases at J, leaving 9 bases unmatched. Per germline, CDR1 MGHDK and CDR2 SYGVNS. The CDR3 runs to 15 residues. CDR3 amino acids: CASSEDDRVWSPLHF. The CDR3, as DNA: TGTGCCAGCAGTGAGGACGACAGGGTATGGTCACCCCTCCACTTT.

The V gene is TRBV10-3, the J gene TRBJ1-5; D is ambiguous. Trimming took 3 bases from V and 2 from J, leaving 8 bases between them. CDR3 length: 14 residues. Germline V lookup: CDR1 ENHRY, CDR2 SYGVKD. Here the CDR3 DNA reads TGTGCCATCAGTGAAGACATACGCAATCAGCCCCAGCATTTT. This gives the protein CAISEDIRNQPQHF.

This clonotype has just a few counts. The chain uses TRBV6-2 or TRBV6-3 and TRBJ1-1; D is unresolved. V was cut by 5 bases and J by 4 bases, with 11 bases left in between. The CDR3 has 13 residues. The germline V gene has CDR1 MNHEY and CDR2 SVGEGT. The CDR3 reads CASSEPRGTEAFF. In nucleotides, the CDR3 is TGTGCCAGCAGTGAGCCCCGGGGCACTGAAGCTTTCTTT.

This rearrangement joins TRBV7-9 to TRBJ2-7; D not resolved. This CDR3 region has 13 residues. Germline values: CDR1 SEHNR, CDR2 FQNEAQ (reference sequence). The V end was cut by 6 bases, the J end by 0 bases, with 9 bases between. The DNA for the CDR3 is TGTGCCAGCAGGGATGAGAACTCCTACGAGCAGTACTTC. Protein product: CASRDENSYEQYF.

This clonotype was observed at least ten times. The rearrangement links TRBV11-1 to TRBJ2-7; perhaps TRBD2 as D (6 bases). This CDR3 has 14 amino acids. V was clipped by 4 bases and J by 1 base, with 11 bases between them. Germline V gene lookup returns CDR1 SGHAT and CDR2 FQDESV (reference sequence). The CDR3 DNA reads as TGTGCCAGCAGCTACCACGGAGGGTCCTACGAGCAGTACTTC. Translated: CASSYHGGSYEQYF. Using reference TRBV11-1 and TRBJ2-7 for the parts outside the CDR3, the full variable domain is EAEVAQSPRYKITEKSQAVAFWCDPISGHATLYWYRQILGQGPELLVQFQDESVVDDSQLPKDRFSAERLKGVDSTLKIQPAELGDSAMYLCASSYHGGSYEQYFGPGTRLTVT.

This clonotype was detected many times. V is TRBV20-1 and J is TRBJ1-2; weak D call: TRBD1 (5 bases). The CDR3 covers 14 residues. CDR1 and CDR2 (germline): DFQATT, SNEGSKA (reference sequence). V gave up 6 bases and J gave up 7 bases, with 21 bases separating them. Here the CDR3 DNA reads TGCAGTGCATCAGCCGGGGCTTCCTCGCGTGGCTACACCTTC. This encodes CSASAGASSRGYTF.

This clonotype appeared many times. The rearrangement links TRBV5-1 to TRBJ2-7, with D perhaps matching TRBD2 (6 bases). The V gene's germline CDR1 is SGHRS and CDR2 YFSETQ. This CDR3 comprises 13 residues. Trimming left V 5 bases short and J 5 bases short, with 14 bases between. CDR3 DNA sequence: TGCGCCAGCAGTATGGGGGACTCGAACGAGCAGTACTTC. This codes for CASSMGDSNEQYF.

The V call is TRBV25-1, the J call TRBJ2-1, with 8 nucleotides matching TRBD1. Germline-derived CDR1 and CDR2 are MGHDK and SYGVNS. Unmatched junction bases numbered 1, after V lost 8 bases and J lost 7 bases. The CDR3 is 11 residues long. This chain's CDR3 is CASGQGNEQFF. The CDR3 DNA follows: TGTGCCAGCGGACAGGGAAATGAGCAGTTCTTC.

This clonotype was counted at least ten times. J is TRBJ2-7 and V is TRBV12-3 or TRBV12-4; the match to TRBD1 covers 9 bases. The CDR3 sequence is 15 residues long. V trimming: 8 bases; J trimming: 6 bases; junction bases outside the gene matches: 14. CDR3 DNA sequence: TGTGCCAGCCGACCTTATGGGACAGGGACCGCCGAGCAGTACTTC. Its translation is CASRPYGTGTAEQYF.

This clonotype was seen repeatedly, ten times or more. CDR3 amino acids: CASGGLLQETQYF. Written as DNA, the CDR3 is TGTGCCAGCGGTGGACTACTCCAAGAGACCCAGTACTTC. V usage is TRBV7-8 and J usage is TRBJ2-5, with TRBD2 as a possible D gene (6 bases). The CDR3 contains 13 residues. CDR1 and CDR2 (germline): SGHVS, FQNEAQ. V was clipped by 8 bases and J by 1 base, with 11 bases between them.

The chain links TRBV20-1 to TRBJ2-4; D possibly corresponds to TRBD2 (7 bases). CDR3 length: 12 residues. The V gene lost 6 bases and the J gene lost 9 bases, with 15 bases spanning the gap. Germline lookup yields CDR1 DFQATT and CDR2 SNEGSKA (reference sequence). The CDR3 region has the DNA TGCAGTGCACTGGGGGGGCTAAGCATTCAGTACTTC. Translation: CSALGGLSIQYF.

This clonotype was counted ten times or more. V usage is TRBV7-9 and J usage is TRBJ2-7; D is perhaps TRBD1 or TRBD2 (6 bases each). Germline CDR1 SEHNR, CDR2 FQNEAQ (reference sequence). Trimming stripped 6 bases from V and 2 bases from J, with 17 bases between. This CDR3 contains 15 residues. CDR3 nucleotides: TGTGCCAGCAGTCCCCAAGGGGGGACCACCTACGAGCAGTACTTC. As protein: CASSPQGGTTYEQYF.

This clonotype was seen a few times. V gene TRBV4-1 combines with J gene TRBJ2-5; 15 nucleotides align to TRBD2. The J segment lost 1 base and the V segment lost 4 bases, leaving 4 bases of the junction unmatched. The CDR3 extends over 17 amino acids. The germline V gene has CDR1 MGHRA and CDR2 YSYEKL. CDR3 residues: CASSPGTSGRTQETQYF. The CDR3 nucleotides read TGCGCCAGCAGCCCGGGGACTAGCGGGAGGACCCAAGAGACCCAGTACTTC.

This sequence joins TRBV15 and TRBJ2-5, with 13 bases matching TRBD2. Per germline, CDR1 LNHNV and CDR2 YYDKDF (reference sequence). J gave up 5 bases and V 0 bases, and 0 bases lay outside the gene matches. This CDR3 is 15 amino acids long. In nucleotides, the CDR3 is TGTGCCACCAGCAGAGAGGGACTAGCGGGGGAGACCCAGTACTTC. This codes for CATSREGLAGETQYF.